A selection of T cell receptor beta chains follows, all from one sample in a study of cytomegalovirus exposure and HLA in healthy donors. Libraries were prepared by immunoSEQ multiplex PCR; TCRdb keeps only in-frame clonotypes and omits some of them. The specimen's table records about 67,000 clones. Sequencing was performed on PBMCs. The receptors come from a woman in her thirties or forties in good health and CMV-seropositive. Both conserved end residues are part of each CDR3. Fields, in order: J gene, V gene, CDR3 protein.

TRBJ1-1,TRBV6-6,CASSRVSTEAFF
TRBJ2-7,TRBV15,CATSRVFRQGYEQYF
TRBJ1-5,TRBV10-2,CASSLTVDQPQHF
TRBJ2-2,TRBV5-1,CASSFEAGVPGELFF
TRBJ2-1,TRBV7-2,CASSSVGAGGSYNEQFF
TRBJ1-4,TRBV9,CASSLDRTNEKLFF
TRBJ1-6,TRBV5-1,CASSLGDRGGDSPLHF
TRBJ1-2,TRBV12-5,CASGSPSDRERIYGYTF
TRBJ1-5,TRBV2,CASRQDRSNQPQHF
TRBJ2-1,TRBV6-1,CASTPPARDEQFF
TRBJ2-1,TRBV6-1,CASSEDGGAYNEQFF
TRBJ2-7,TRBV7-9,CASSFPVPGLKNEQYF
-,TRBV10-3,CAIRGTGEDYEQYF
TRBJ1-6,TRBV9,CASSVGETPNSPLHF
TRBJ1-2,TRBV6-4,CASSVVQGDTYGYTF
TRBJ2-4,TRBV28,CASSPRTGKNGNIQYF
TRBJ1-1,TRBV6-1,CASSAIRGATEAFF
TRBJ1-1,TRBV9,CASSASSMNTEAFF
TRBJ2-3,TRBV28,CASSLTRPGGQGSRGTDTQYF
TRBJ2-2,TRBV9,CASSVRTGELFF
TRBJ1-2,TRBV11-2,CASSLEGGILVNYGYTF
TRBJ2-3,TRBV7-6,CASSLVAGGTDTQYF
TRBJ1-1,TRBV5-4,CASSLDGHGNTEAFF
TRBJ2-3,TRBV15,CATSRGDGGGPISTDTQYF
TRBJ1-4,TRBV5-6,CASSLARSNEKLFF
TRBJ1-1,TRBV7-9,CASTRGGRTEAFF
-,TRBV5-1,CASSLEPQGASYEQYF
TRBJ2-5,TRBV7-2,CASSLLKSSGGGGAQYF
TRBJ2-6,TRBV19,CASSIVSRGAGANVLTF
TRBJ1-4,TRBV4-3,CASSQNSGTGNEKLFF
TRBJ1-1,TRBV19,CASSIGRGRNTEAFF
TRBJ2-5,TRBV7-9,CASSSTGKAVQETQYF